Below are 8 T cell receptor beta chains sequenced from a single sample in a study of OX40 agonist ivuxolimab in advanced cancers. Here immunoSEQ multiplex PCR was the method, and the copy in TCRdb shows in-frame clones only, minus some. The sample holds some 28,000 clones, around 88% seen once. The starting material was CD4+ or CD8+ T cells sorted from blood, obtained in a trial of the OX40 agonist ivuxolimab. These receptor sequences come from an adult with an advanced solid tumor such as melanoma, head and neck, liver or kidney cancer.

V gene TRBV4-1 combines with J gene TRBJ2-2; TRBD1 matches at 7 bases. The trim removed 2 bases at V and 5 bases at J, leaving 5 bases unmatched. Germline CDR1 MGHRA, CDR2 YSYEKL. CDR3 size: 15 residues. CDR3: CASSQSGTATGELFF. In DNA form, the CDR3 reads TGCGCCAGCAGCCAATCCGGGACAGCTACCGGGGAGCTGTTTTTT.

The chain combines TRBV19 with TRBJ2-1; D may be TRBD1 (6 bases). In germline, CDR1 is LNHDA, CDR2 SQIVND (reference sequence). The germline V and J ends were trimmed by 9 bases and 3 bases, with 12 bases remaining between them. This CDR3 has 13 residues. CDR3 in amino acids: CASQDSGYNEQFF. CDR3 DNA: TGTGCCAGCCAGGACAGCGGCTACAATGAGCAGTTCTTC. The full variable domain, rest sourced from reference TRBV19 and TRBJ2-1, is DGGITQSPKYLFRKEGQNVTLSCEQNLNHDAMYWYRQDPGQGLRLIYYSQIVNDFQKGDIAEGYSVSREKKESFPLTVTSAQKNPTAFYLCASQDSGYNEQFFGPGTRLTVL.

The chain is built from TRBV7-6 and TRBJ1-1, with 8 bases that match TRBD1. Germline CDR1 reads SGHVS; CDR2 reads FNYEAQ. Unmatched junction bases numbered 5, after V lost 2 bases and J lost 0 bases. This CDR3 is built from 16 residues. The CDR3: CASSLPTGAMNTEAFF. The DNA of the CDR3 is TGTGCCAGCAGCTTACCGACAGGGGCCATGAACACTGAAGCTTTCTTT.

The CDR3: CASRHAGGPDEQYF. For the CDR3, the DNA is TGTGCCAGCAGGCATGCGGGGGGGCCCGACGAGCAGTACTTC. The V call is TRBV11-2, the J call TRBJ2-7; 9 bases are a match to TRBD2. The CDR3 is 14 amino acids. The V gene's germline CDR1 is SGHAT and CDR2 FQNNGV. Trimming at V came to 6 bases and at J to 5 bases, leaving 8 bases not matched to a gene.

The V gene is TRBV6-5, the J gene TRBJ2-3; possible D gene TRBD1, 5 bases. Trimming shortened V by 3 bases and J by 5 bases, and 12 bases separated the two germline ends. The germline CDR1 and CDR2 sequences are MNHEY and SVGAGI. The CDR3 has 14 residues. In nucleotides, the CDR3 is TGTGCCAGCAGTTATATGCAGGGTGGAGATACGCAGTATTTT. It yields the protein CASSYMQGGDTQYF.

This chain connects TRBV6-6 to TRBJ2-7; D remains unclear. Trimming removed 6 bases at V and 1 base at J, with 7 bases between. The CDR3 has 12 amino acids. Germline V gives CDR1 MNHNY, CDR2 SVGAGI (reference sequence). The CDR3 protein is CASRGDSYEQYF. Written as DNA, the CDR3 is TGTGCCAGCAGGGGTGATTCCTACGAGCAGTACTTC.

The chain is built from TRBV5-1 and TRBJ2-5; maybe TRBD2 (6 bases). The CDR3 consists of 15 residues. V was clipped by 0 bases and J by 6 bases, with 15 bases between them. CDR1 and CDR2 from the germline V gene are SGHRS and YFSETQ. This CDR3 is CASSLVPGEGKTQYF. The CDR3, as DNA: TGCGCCAGCAGCTTGGTGCCGGGAGAAGGAAAGACCCAGTACTTC.

The table lists this clone with a count of one. CDR3 protein: CASSQKTEVANYGYTF. The CDR3 DNA is TGTGCCAGCAGTCAAAAGACAGAAGTAGCTAACTATGGCTACACCTTC. The chain has TRBV27 and TRBJ1-2, with D perhaps TRBD1 (5 bases). CDR1 MNHEY and CDR2 SMNVEV come from the germline V gene (reference sequence). This CDR3 region has 16 residues. Trimming removed 5 bases at V and 0 bases at J, with 16 bases between.